The 4 T cell receptor beta chains given below trace back to one sample, sequenced in a study of cytomegalovirus exposure and HLA in healthy donors. PCR was performed using 60 Vbeta and 13 Jbeta primers. Repertoires were generated with immunoSEQ multiplex PCR, while TCRdb's copy carries only in-frame clones and drops some. This sample yields roughly 130,000 clones, of which 61% are seen a single time; less than 2% belongs to the top ten. The sample comprised PBMCs. The receptors were sampled from a male donor in good health and CMV-seronegative.

V is TRBV25-1 and J is TRBJ2-5; D remains ambiguous. Germline V gene sequence: CDR1 MGHDK, CDR2 SYGVNS. Trimming removed 2 bases from V and 0 bases from J, with 7 bases in between. The CDR3 runs 14 residues. The CDR3 here is CASSEVDYQETQYF. The DNA for the CDR3 is TGTGCCAGCAGTGAAGTTGACTACCAAGAGACCCAGTACTTC.

This clone has just a few counts. The chain combines TRBV5-1 with TRBJ2-7, with D possibly TRBD1 on 6 matching bases. The CDR3 runs 14 residues. Trimming shortened V by 2 bases and J by 2 bases, and 11 bases separated the two germline ends. Germline V gives CDR1 SGHRS, CDR2 YFSETQ. CDR3: CASSFTGSTYEQYF. CDR3 DNA sequence: TGCGCCAGCAGCTTTACAGGGAGTACCTACGAGCAGTACTTC.

The V call is TRBV18, the J call TRBJ1-4; tentative D call: TRBD1 (5 bases). Trimming cost V 3 bases and J 5 bases, with 13 bases left between them. The germline V gene has CDR1 KGHSH and CDR2 LQKENI. CDR3 size: 15 residues. CDR3 in amino acids: CASSPLQGGNEKLFF. Written as DNA, the CDR3 is TGTGCCAGCTCACCGCTCCAGGGAGGGAATGAAAAACTGTTTTTT. The complete variable domain, with remaining parts taken from reference TRBV18 and TRBJ1-4, reads NAGVMQNPRHLVRRRGQEARLRCSPMKGHSHVYWYRQLPEEGLKFMVYLQKENIIDESGMPKERFSAEFPKEGPSILRIQQVVRGDSAAYFCASSPLQGGNEKLFFGSGTQLSVL.

The chain couples TRBV6-1 to TRBJ2-1; the match to TRBD2 covers 9 bases. The CDR3 is 15 amino acids. Losses at the gene ends were 2 bases for V and 4 bases for J; bases not matched to a gene: 3. The germline gives CDR1 MNHNS, CDR2 SASEGT. CDR3 residues: CASSERRGGYNEQFF. As DNA, the CDR3 is TGTGCCAGCAGTGAAAGGCGGGGGGGGTACAATGAGCAGTTCTTC.